These 11 T cell receptor beta chains were sequenced from one sample in a study of blood T cell repertoires in COVID-19. This table comes from immunoSEQ multiplex PCR, and its TCRdb copy is limited to in-frame clones, with some not included. Here the sample spans some 180,000 clones, approximately 91% being singletons. The material sequenced was peripheral blood. These receptors all come from a man between 18 and 29 years old with COVID-19, enrolled during active disease.

This chain joins TRBV5-4 and TRBJ1-6, with TRBD1 matching 9 bases. CDR3 length: 16 residues. Per the germline V gene, CDR1 is SGHNT and CDR2 is YYREEE (reference sequence). V gave up 3 bases and J gave up 4 bases; unmatched junction bases: 5. The CDR3 DNA reads as TGTGCCAGCAGCTCCTGGGGGACAGGGTATAATTCACCCCTCCACTTT. Amino acids: CASSSWGTGYNSPLHF.

The chain employs TRBV6-5 and TRBJ2-1, with 8 positions matching TRBD2. This CDR3 is built from 14 residues. CDR1 is MNHEY and CDR2 is SVGAGI in the germline V gene. V was clipped by 6 bases and J by 5 bases; unmatched bases: 6. The CDR3 DNA sequence: TGTGCCAGCAGACCTGGGACTAGTAACAATGAGCAGTTCTTC. Translation gives CASRPGTSNNEQFF.

The chain couples TRBV28 to TRBJ1-1; a weak D match, TRBD1 (5 bases). Germline CDR1 is MDHEN and CDR2 is SYDVKM. The CDR3 has 16 residues. Trimming removed 5 bases from V and 0 bases from J, with 16 bases in between. The CDR3 protein is CASSPPFQGVNTEAFF. CDR3 DNA: TGTGCCAGCAGTCCACCCTTTCAGGGCGTGAACACTGAAGCTTTCTTT. Full variable domain (rest looked up from reference TRBV28 and TRBJ1-1): DVKVTQSSRYLVKRTGEKVFLECVQDMDHENMFWYRQDPGLGLRLIYFSYDVKMKEKGDIPEGYSVSREKKERFSLILESASTNQTSMYLCASSPPFQGVNTEAFFGQGTRLTVV.

The DNA for the CDR3 is TGTGCCAGCAGCTCCCCTAGGAATGAGCAGTTCTTC. Translated, it gives CASSSPRNEQFF. This sequence joins TRBV13 and TRBJ2-1; D gene ambiguous. Germline V CDR1 and CDR2: PRHDT, FYEKMQ (reference sequence). This CDR3 is built from 12 residues. Trimming took 4 bases from V and 7 from J, leaving 8 bases between them.

The J gene is TRBJ2-3, the V gene TRBV11-2, with D possibly TRBD2 on 5 matching bases. Germline values: CDR1 SGHAT, CDR2 FQNNGV. CDR3 size: 13 residues. V was shortened by 1 base and J by 7 bases, with 9 bases between the two germline ends. The CDR3 loop reads CASSLVGLNTQYF. Here the CDR3 DNA reads TGTGCCAGCAGCTTAGTTGGACTGAATACGCAGTATTTT.

CDR3 amino acids: CASSLNRGNTEAFF. The CDR3, as DNA: TGTGCCAGCAGTTTGAACAGGGGGAACACTGAAGCTTTCTTT. The chain couples TRBV28 to TRBJ1-1; the match to TRBD1 covers 7 bases. V was clipped by 3 bases and J by 1 base; unmatched bases: 2. The CDR3 extends over 14 amino acids. CDR1 MDHEN and CDR2 SYDVKM come from the germline V gene. The full variable domain, completed using reference TRBV28 and TRBJ1-1, is DVKVTQSSRYLVKRTGEKVFLECVQDMDHENMFWYRQDPGLGLRLIYFSYDVKMKEKGDIPEGYSVSREKKERFSLILESASTNQTSMYLCASSLNRGNTEAFFGQGTRLTVV.

Note on this clone: A junction boundary mismatches the germline segment, possibly from a read error. The rearrangement links TRBV7-7 to TRBJ2-5; TRBD1 matches 11 bases. The CDR3 is 15 residues long. Germline V lookup: CDR1 SSHAT, CDR2 FNYEAQ (reference sequence). CDR3 nucleotides: TGTGCTAGCAGCTTTGGAGGACAGGGGGCAGAGACCCAGTACTTC. It codes for CASSFGGQGAETQYF.

The gene calls are TRBV7-9 and TRBJ2-3, with TRBD1 as a possible D gene (5 bases). V dropped 5 bases and J dropped 2 bases, with 23 bases sitting between them. The V gene's germline CDR1 is SEHNR and CDR2 FQNEAQ (reference sequence). The CDR3 consists of 18 residues. CDR3 in DNA: TGTGCCAGCAGCACCAGTCATAGGGCAGGGCAGGACACAGATACGCAGTATTTT. Protein product: CASSTSHRAGQDTDTQYF.

The chain joins TRBV30 to TRBJ1-5; D gene unclear. The CDR3 spans 13 residues. The germline V and J ends were trimmed by 1 base and 5 bases, with 9 bases remaining between them. Looked up from germline, CDR1 is GTSNPN and CDR2 is SVGIG (reference sequence). CDR3 DNA sequence: TGTGCCTGGAGTGGTAGGCAGGATCAGCCCCAGCATTTT. It is translated as CAWSGRQDQPQHF.

J is TRBJ2-5 and V is TRBV19; 8 bases fit TRBD2. Trimming at V came to 7 bases and at J to 5 bases, leaving 12 bases not matched to a gene. CDR1 is LNHDA, CDR2 SQIVND, per germline (reference sequence). This CDR3 has 15 amino acids. CDR3 sequence: CASKIRAGVGETQYF. The CDR3 DNA is TGTGCCAGTAAGATACGAGCGGGAGTTGGGGAGACCCAGTACTTC. Full variable domain (rest looked up from reference TRBV19 and TRBJ2-5): DGGITQSPKYLFRKEGQNVTLSCEQNLNHDAMYWYRQDPGQGLRLIYYSQIVNDFQKGDIAEGYSVSREKKESFPLTVTSAQKNPTAFYLCASKIRAGVGETQYFGPGTRLLVL.

This rearrangement joins TRBV29-1 to TRBJ2-3; 7 bases agree with TRBD2. With 7 bases clipped from V and 4 bases from J, the junction kept 8 bases outside the gene matches. Germline V gene lookup returns CDR1 SQVTM and CDR2 ANQGSEA. This CDR3 spans 13 amino acids. CDR3 in amino acids: CSGWTSRADTQYF. The DNA of the CDR3 is TGCAGCGGGTGGACTAGTCGGGCAGATACGCAGTATTTT.